The entry that follows covers one T cell receptor (beta chain) sequence. The data stem from a study of blood T cell repertoires in COVID-19. Study-wide background: Researchers got acute and convalescent COVID-19 samples from the United States, Italy and Spain. The cDNA or gDNA used as material had been derived from T cells, B-cell-depleted T cells, or PBMCs.

CDR1 and CDR2 (germline): SNHLY, FYNNEI. V shed 4 bases and J shed 6 bases, with 12 bases lying between them. CDR3 length: 13 amino acids. Study processing details: Reference gene primer amplification yielded estimated nucleated cell counts. Produced via immunoSEQ multiplex PCR; TCRdb's table is partial and in-frame only. The DNA gave D and trimming, while V, J and clone size come from that table. In the table there are 80,000 to 100,000 clones, roughly 90% of which are singletons. Sequenced input: peripheral blood. The sequence was collected from a human donor with COVID-19, enrolled during active disease. The donor label of this sample is uncertain. The chain has TRBV2 and TRBJ1-2; maybe TRBD1 (6 bases). CDR3 residues: CASSADRFNGYTF. DNA for the CDR3: TGTGCCAGCAGTGCCGACAGGTTTAATGGCTACACCTTC.